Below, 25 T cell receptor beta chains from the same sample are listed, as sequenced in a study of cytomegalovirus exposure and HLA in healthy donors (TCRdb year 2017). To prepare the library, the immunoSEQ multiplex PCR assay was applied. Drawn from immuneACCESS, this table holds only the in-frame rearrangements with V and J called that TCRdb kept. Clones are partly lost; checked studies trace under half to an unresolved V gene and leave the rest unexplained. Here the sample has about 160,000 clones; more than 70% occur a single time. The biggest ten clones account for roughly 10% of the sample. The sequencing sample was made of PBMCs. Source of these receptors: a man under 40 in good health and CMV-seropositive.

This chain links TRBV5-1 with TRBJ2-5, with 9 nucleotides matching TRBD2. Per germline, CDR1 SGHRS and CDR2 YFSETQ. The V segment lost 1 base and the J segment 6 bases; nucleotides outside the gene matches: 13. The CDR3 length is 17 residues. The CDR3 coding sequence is TGCGCCAGCAGCTTGCGGCCTAATAGCGGGAGTTGGCAGACCCAGTACTTC. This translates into CASSLRPNSGSWQTQYF.

The DNA of the CDR3 is TGTGCCGGAGGACGAGGAGAAAAACTGTTTTTT. Amino acid sequence: CAGGRGEKLFF. The rearrangement uses TRBV28 and TRBJ1-4; the D is unclear. Germline lookup yields CDR1 MDHEN and CDR2 SYDVKM. V was trimmed by 11 bases and J by 8 bases, leaving 12 bases between them. CDR3 length: 11 amino acids.

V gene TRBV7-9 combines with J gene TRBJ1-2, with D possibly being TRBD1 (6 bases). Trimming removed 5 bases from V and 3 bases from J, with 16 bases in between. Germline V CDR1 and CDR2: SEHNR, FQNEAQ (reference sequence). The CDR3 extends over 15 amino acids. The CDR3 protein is CASSPRGASYYGYTF. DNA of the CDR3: TGTGCCAGCAGCCCGCGGGGGGCGTCGTACTATGGCTACACCTTC.

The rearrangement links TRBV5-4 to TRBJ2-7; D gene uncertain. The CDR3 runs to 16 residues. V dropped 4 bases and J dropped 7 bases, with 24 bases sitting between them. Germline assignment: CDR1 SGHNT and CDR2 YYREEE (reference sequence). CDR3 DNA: TGTGCCAGCAGCATCGACTGGAACCAGCCCCTAGTGGAGCAGTACTTC. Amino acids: CASSIDWNQPLVEQYF. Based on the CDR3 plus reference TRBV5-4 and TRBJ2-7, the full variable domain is ETGVTQSPTHLIKTRGQQVTLRCSSQSGHNTVSWYQQALGQGPQFIFQYYREEENGRGNFPPRFSGLQFPNYSSELNVNALELDDSALYLCASSIDWNQPLVEQYFGPGTRLTVT.

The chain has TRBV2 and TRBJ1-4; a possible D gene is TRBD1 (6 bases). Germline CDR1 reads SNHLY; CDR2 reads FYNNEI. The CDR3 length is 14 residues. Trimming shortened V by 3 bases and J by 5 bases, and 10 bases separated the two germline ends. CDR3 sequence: CASSDGQLNEKLFF. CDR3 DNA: TGTGCCAGCAGTGACGGACAGCTGAATGAAAAACTGTTTTTT.

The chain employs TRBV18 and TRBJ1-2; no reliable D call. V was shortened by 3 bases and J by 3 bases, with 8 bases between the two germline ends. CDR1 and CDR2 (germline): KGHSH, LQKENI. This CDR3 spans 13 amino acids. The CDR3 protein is CASSPSADYGYTF. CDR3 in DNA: TGTGCCAGCTCACCGTCGGCGGACTATGGCTACACCTTC.

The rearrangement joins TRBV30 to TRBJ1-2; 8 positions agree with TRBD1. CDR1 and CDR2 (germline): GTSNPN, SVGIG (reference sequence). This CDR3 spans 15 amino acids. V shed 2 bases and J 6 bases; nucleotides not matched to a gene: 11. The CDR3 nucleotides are TGTGCCTGGAGTCACCCGGGACAGGTGAAGGATGGCTACACCTTC. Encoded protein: CAWSHPGQVKDGYTF. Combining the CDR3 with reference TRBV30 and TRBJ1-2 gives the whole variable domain SQTIHQWPATLVQPVGSPLSLECTVEGTSNPNLYWYRQAAGRGLQLLFYSVGIGQISSEVPQNLSASRPQDRQFILSSKKLLLSDSGFYLCAWSHPGQVKDGYTFGSGTRLTVV.

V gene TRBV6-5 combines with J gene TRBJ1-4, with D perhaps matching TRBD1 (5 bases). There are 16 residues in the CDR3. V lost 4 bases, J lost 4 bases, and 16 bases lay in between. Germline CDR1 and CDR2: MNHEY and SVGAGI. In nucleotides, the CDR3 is TGTGCCAGCAGTTCCCCCGGGGGAACAGGTAATGAAAAACTGTTTTTT. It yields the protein CASSSPGGTGNEKLFF.

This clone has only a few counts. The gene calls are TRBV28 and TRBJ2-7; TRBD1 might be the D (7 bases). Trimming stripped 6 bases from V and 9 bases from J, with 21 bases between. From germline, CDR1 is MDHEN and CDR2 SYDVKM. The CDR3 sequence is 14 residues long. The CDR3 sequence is CASSGGDLTGVQYF. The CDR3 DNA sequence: TGTGCCAGCAGCGGGGGTGATTTAACAGGGGTGCAGTACTTC.

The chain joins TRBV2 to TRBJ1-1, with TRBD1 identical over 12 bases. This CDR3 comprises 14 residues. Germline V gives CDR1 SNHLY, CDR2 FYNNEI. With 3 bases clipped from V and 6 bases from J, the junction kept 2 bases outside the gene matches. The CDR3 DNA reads TGTGCCAGCAGTGACGGGACAGGGGGCCCTGAAGCTTTCTTT. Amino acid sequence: CASSDGTGGPEAFF.

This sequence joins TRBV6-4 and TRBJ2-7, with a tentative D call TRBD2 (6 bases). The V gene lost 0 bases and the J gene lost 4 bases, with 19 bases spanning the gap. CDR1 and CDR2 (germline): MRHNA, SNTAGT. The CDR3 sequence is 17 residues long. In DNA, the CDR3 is TGTGCCAGCAGTGACTCGGGAGACTGGAGGAGGGCATACGAGCAGTACTTC. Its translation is CASSDSGDWRRAYEQYF.

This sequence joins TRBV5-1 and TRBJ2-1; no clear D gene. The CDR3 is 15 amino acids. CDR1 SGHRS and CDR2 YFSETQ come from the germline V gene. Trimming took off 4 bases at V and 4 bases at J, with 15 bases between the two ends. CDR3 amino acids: CASSPYETNYNEQFF. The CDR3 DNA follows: TGCGCCAGCAGCCCCTACGAGACAAATTACAATGAGCAGTTCTTC.

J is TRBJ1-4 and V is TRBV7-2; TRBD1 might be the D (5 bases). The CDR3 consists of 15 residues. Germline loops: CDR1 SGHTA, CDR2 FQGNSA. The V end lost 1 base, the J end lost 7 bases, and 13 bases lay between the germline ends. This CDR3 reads CASSLVGAEGEKLFF. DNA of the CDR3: TGTGCCAGCAGCTTAGTAGGGGCCGAAGGTGAAAAACTGTTTTTT.

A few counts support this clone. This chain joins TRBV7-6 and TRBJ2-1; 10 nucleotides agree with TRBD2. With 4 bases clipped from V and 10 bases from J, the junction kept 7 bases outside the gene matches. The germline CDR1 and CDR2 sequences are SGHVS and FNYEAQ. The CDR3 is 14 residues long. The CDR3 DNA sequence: TGTGCCAGCAGCTCGTCTAGCGGGAGTTACGAGCAGTTCTTC. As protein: CASSSSSGSYEQFF.

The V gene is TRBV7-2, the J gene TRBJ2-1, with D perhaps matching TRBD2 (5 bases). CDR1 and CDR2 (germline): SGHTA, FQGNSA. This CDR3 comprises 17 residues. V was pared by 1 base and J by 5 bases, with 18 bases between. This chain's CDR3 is CASSLGSGPFGDNEQFF. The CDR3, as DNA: TGTGCCAGCAGCTTAGGATCGGGTCCTTTCGGGGACAATGAGCAGTTCTTC. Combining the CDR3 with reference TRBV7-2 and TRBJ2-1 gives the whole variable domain GAGVSQSPSNKVTEKGKDVELRCDPISGHTALYWYRQSLGQGLEFLIYFQGNSAPDKSGLPSDRFSAERTGGSVSTLTIQRTQQEDSAVYLCASSLGSGPFGDNEQFFGPGTRLTVL.

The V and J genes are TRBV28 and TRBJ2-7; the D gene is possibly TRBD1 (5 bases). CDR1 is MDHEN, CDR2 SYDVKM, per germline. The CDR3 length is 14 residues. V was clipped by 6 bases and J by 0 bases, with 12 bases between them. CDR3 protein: CASRPQGSSYEQYF. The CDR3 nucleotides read TGTGCCAGCAGGCCGCAGGGAAGCTCCTACGAGCAGTACTTC.

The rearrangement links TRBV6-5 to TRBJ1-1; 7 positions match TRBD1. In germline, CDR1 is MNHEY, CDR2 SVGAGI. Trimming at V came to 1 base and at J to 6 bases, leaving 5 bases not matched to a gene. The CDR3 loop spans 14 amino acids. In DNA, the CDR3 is TGTGCCAGCAGTTACTTCAGGGGGTCGTCTGAAGCTTTCTTT. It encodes CASSYFRGSSEAFF.

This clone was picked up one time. The CDR3 protein is CASSYSHLGGNSPLHF. As DNA, the CDR3 is TGTGCCAGCAGTTACTCGCACCTGGGGGGGAATTCACCCCTCCACTTT. This chain uses TRBV6-6 with TRBJ1-6, with a possible D match to TRBD1 (5 bases). CDR3 length: 16 amino acids. V lost 0 bases, J lost 7 bases, and 13 bases lay in between. CDR1 is MNHNY, CDR2 SVGAGI, per germline (reference sequence).

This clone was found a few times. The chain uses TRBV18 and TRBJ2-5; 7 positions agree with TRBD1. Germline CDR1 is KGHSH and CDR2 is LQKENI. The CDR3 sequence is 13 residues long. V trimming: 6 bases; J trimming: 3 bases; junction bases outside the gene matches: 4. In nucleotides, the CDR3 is TGTGCCAGCTCCCGCGGACAGGAAGAGACCCAGTACTTC. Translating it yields CASSRGQEETQYF.

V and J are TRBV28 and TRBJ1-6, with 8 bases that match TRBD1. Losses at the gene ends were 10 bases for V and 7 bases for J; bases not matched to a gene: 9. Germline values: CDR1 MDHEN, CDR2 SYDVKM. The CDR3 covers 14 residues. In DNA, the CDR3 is TGTGCCACCCGGACAGGGACAGGCAATTCACCCCTCCACTTT. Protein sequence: CATRTGTGNSPLHF. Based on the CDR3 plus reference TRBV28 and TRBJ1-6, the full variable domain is DVKVTQSSRYLVKRTGEKVFLECVQDMDHENMFWYRQDPGLGLRLIYFSYDVKMKEKGDIPEGYSVSREKKERFSLILESASTNQTSMYLCATRTGTGNSPLHFGNGTRLTVT.

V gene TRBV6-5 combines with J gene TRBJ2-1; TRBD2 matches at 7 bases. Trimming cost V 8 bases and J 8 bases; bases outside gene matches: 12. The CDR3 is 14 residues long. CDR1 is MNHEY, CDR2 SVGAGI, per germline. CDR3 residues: CASGVTSYSHEQFF. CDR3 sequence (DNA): TGTGCCAGCGGGGTGACTAGCTATAGTCATGAGCAGTTCTTC.

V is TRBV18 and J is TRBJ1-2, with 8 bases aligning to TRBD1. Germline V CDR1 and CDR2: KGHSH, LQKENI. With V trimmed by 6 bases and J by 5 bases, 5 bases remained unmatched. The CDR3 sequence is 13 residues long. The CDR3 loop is CASSLDRGYGYTF. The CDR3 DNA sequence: TGTGCCAGCTCGCTAGACAGGGGATATGGCTACACCTTC.

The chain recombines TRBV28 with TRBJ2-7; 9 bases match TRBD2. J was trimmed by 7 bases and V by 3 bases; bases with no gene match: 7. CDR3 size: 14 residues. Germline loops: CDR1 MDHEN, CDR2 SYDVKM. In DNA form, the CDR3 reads TGTGCCAGCAGTTTGACTAGCGGAGCTCGGGAGCAGTACTTC. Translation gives CASSLTSGAREQYF.

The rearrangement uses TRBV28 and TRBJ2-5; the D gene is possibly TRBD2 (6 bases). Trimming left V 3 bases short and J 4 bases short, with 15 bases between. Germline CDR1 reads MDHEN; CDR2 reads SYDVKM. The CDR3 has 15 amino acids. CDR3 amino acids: CASSFQVRRGETQYF. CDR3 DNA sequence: TGTGCCAGCAGTTTTCAGGTTCGGAGGGGAGAGACCCAGTACTTC.

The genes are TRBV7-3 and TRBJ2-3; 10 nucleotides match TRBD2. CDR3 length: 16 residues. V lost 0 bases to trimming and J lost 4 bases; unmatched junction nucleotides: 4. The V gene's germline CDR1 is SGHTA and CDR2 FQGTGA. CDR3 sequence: CASSLTITSGADTQYF. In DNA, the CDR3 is TGTGCCAGCAGCTTAACGATCACTAGCGGGGCAGATACGCAGTATTTT.